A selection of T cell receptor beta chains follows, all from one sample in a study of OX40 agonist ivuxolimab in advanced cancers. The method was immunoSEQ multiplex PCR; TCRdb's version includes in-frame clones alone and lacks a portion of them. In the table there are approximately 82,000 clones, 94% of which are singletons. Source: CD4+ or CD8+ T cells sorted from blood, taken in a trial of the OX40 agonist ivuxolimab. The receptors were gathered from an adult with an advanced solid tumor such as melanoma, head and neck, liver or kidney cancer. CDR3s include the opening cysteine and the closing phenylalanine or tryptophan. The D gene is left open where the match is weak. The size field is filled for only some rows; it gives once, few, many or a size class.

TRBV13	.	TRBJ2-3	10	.	TGTGCCAGCAGCCTTGATACGCAGTATTTT	CASSLDTQYF
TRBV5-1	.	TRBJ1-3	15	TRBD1	TGCGCCAGCAGCTTGGAGGGGGCGGCTGGAAACACCATATATTTT	CASSLEGAAGNTIYF
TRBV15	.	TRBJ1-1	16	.	TGTGCCACCAGCAGAGGCCGATTAACAGTCAACACTGAAGCTTTCTTT	CATSRGRLTVNTEAFF
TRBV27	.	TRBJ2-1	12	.	TGTGCCAGCAGTTTAACCGGGTATGAGCAGTTCTTC	CASSLTGYEQFF
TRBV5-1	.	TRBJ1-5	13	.	TGCGCCAGCAGCTTGTCAGGGTTTCAGCCCCAGCATTTT	CASSLSGFQPQHF
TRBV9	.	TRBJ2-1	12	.	TGTGCCAGCAGCACCACGGGCGGTGAGCAGTTCTTC	CASSTTGGEQFF
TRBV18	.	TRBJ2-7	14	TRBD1	TGTGCCAGCTCAAACCGGGACAGTCCCTACGAGCAGTACTTC	CASSNRDSPYEQYF
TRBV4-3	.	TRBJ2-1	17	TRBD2	TGCGCCAGCAGCCAAGATTCGGGACTAGCCCCCTACAATGAGCAGTTCTTC	CASSQDSGLAPYNEQFF
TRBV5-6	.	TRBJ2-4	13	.	TGTGCCAGCAGCTTGGACCTCCTCGACATTCAGTACTTC	CASSLDLLDIQYF
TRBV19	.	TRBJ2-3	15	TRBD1	TGTGCCAGTAGTATAGAGGGACAGGGTAGGGATACGCAGTATTTT	CASSIEGQGRDTQYF
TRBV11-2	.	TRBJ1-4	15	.	TGTGCCAGCAGCTTAGGGCCCGTGGGTAATGAAAAACTGTTTTTT	CASSLGPVGNEKLFF
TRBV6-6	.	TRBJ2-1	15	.	TGTGCCAGCAGTTACTCGAATGGTCGCTACAATGAGCAGTTCTTC	CASSYSNGRYNEQFF
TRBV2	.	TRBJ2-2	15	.	TGTGCCAGCAGTGATTTTGGGGTCGGCACCGGGGAGCTGTTTTTT	CASSDFGVGTGELFF
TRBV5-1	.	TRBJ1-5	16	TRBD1	TGCGCCAGCAGCCCCGGCGACAGGGGGAGCAATCAGCCCCAGCATTTT	CASSPGDRGSNQPQHF
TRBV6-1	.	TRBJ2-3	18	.	TGTGCCAGCAGTGAAGGTTGGGCGGCAGGAACTAGCACAGATACGCAGTATTTT	CASSEGWAAGTSTDTQYF
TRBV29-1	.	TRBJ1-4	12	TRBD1	TGCAGCGTTCACAGGGGAAGTGAAAAACTGTTTTTT	CSVHRGSEKLFF
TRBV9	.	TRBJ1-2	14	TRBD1	TGTGCCAGCAGCGGATGGACAGGGGGGTATGGCTACACCTTC	CASSGWTGGYGYTF
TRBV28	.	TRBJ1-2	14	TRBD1	TGTGCCAGCAGTGGACAGGGAGGTTTCTATGGCTACACCTTC	CASSGQGGFYGYTF
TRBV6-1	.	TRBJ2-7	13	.	TGTGCCAGCAGCGTCAGTTCAACCTACGAGCAGTACTTC	CASSVSSTYEQYF
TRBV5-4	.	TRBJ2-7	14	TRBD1	TGTGCCAGCAGCCGGACAGGGGAGGTCCTCGAGCAGTACTTC	CASSRTGEVLEQYF
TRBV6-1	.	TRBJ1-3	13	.	TGTGCCAGCTGCGGGCACTCTGGAAACACCATATATTTT	CASCGHSGNTIYF
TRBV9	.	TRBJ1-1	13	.	TGTGCCAGCAGCGCCCCCATGAACACTGAAGCTTTCTTT	CASSAPMNTEAFF
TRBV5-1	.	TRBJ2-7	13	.	TGCGCCAGCAGCTTGGGCGGGGTCTACGAGCAGTACTTC	CASSLGGVYEQYF
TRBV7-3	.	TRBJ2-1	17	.	TGTGCCAGCAGCTTATTACCGCACAGGGCCTCCTACAATGAGCAGTTCTTC	CASSLLPHRASYNEQFF
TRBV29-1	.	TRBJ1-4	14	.	TGCAGCGTTGAAGATCCCCAGGGTTGGGAAAAACTGTTTTTT	CSVEDPQGWEKLFF
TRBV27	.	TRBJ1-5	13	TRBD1	TGTGCCAGCGGACAGGGGGGGTGGGTGCCCCAGCATTTT	CASGQGGWVPQHF
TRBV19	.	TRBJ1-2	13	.	TGTGCCAGTAGTCCGGGACTAGCTGCGGGCTACACCTTC	CASSPGLAAGYTF
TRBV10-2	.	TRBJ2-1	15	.	TGCGCCAGCAGTGAGGCGGGGGCTGGAGGCAATGAGCAGTTCTTC	CASSEAGAGGNEQFF
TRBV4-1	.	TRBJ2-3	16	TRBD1	TGCGCCAGCAGCCACCGGACAGGGGATATTTCAGATACGCAGTATTTT	CASSHRTGDISDTQYF
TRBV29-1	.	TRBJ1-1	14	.	TGCAGCGTTGATGGGGACACCGGTGCCACTGAAGCTTTCTTT	CSVDGDTGATEAFF
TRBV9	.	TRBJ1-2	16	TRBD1	TGTGCCAGCAGCGAGGGATCCGGGACAGGGTCTGGTGGCTACACCTTC	CASSEGSGTGSGGYTF
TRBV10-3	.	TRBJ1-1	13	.	TGTGCCATCAGTGAGTCAGGGGGCACTGAAGCTTTCTTT	CAISESGGTEAFF
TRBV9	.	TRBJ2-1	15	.	TGTGCCAGCAGCGTAGAACAGGCTCGATACAATGAGCAGTTCTTC	CASSVEQARYNEQFF
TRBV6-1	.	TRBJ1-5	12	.	TGTGCCAGCAGTTATGAGAATCAGCCCCAGCATTTT	CASSYENQPQHF
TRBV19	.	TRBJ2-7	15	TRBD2	TGTGCCAGTAGTCCCGCGGGGGGTTTCGTCCACGAGCAGTACTTC	CASSPAGGFVHEQYF
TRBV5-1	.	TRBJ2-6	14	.	TGCGCCAGCAGCCAGGGTTCTGGGGCCAACGTCCTGACTTTC	CASSQGSGANVLTF
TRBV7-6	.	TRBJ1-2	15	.	TGTGCCAGCAGCTTAGCGCCGGACACACTCTATGGCTACACCTTC	CASSLAPDTLYGYTF
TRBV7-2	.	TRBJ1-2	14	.	TGTGCCAGCAGCTTTACCCAGACCCTCTATGGCTACACCTTC	CASSFTQTLYGYTF
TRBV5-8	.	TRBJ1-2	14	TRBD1	TGTGCCAGCACCACGGGACAGGGCAACTATGGCTACACCTTC	CASTTGQGNYGYTF
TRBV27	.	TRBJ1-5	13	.	TGTGCCAGCAGTTTATCCAGCAATCAGCCCCAGCATTTT	CASSLSSNQPQHF
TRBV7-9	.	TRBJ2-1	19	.	TGTGCCAGCAGCTTAGGAGGGCTCCTTAGCGGACCTTCCTACAATGAGCAGTTCTTC	CASSLGGLLSGPSYNEQFF
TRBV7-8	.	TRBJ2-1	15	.	TGTGCCAGCAGCTCCGAGGGGGTATCCTACAATGAGCAGTTCTTC	CASSSEGVSYNEQFF
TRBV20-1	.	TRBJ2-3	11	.	TGCAGTGCTAAAAGCACAGATACGCAGTATTTT	CSAKSTDTQYF
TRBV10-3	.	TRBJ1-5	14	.	TGTGCCATCAGTGACGACGGGAACAATCAGCCCCAGCATTTT	CAISDDGNNQPQHF
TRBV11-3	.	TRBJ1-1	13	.	TGTGCCAGCAGCCCGCCGGGGGCCACTGAAGCTTTCTTT	CASSPPGATEAFF
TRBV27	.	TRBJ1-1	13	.	TGTGCCAGCAGTGCCTGGGGGTTCTCTGAAGCTTTCTTT	CASSAWGFSEAFF
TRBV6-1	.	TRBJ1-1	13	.	TGTGCCAGCGTTCGGCGGGAGAACACTGAAGCTTTCTTT	CASVRRENTEAFF
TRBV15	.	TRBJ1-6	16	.	TGTGCCACCAGCGACGGCCAGCCGGCCTATAATTCACCCCTCCACTTT	CATSDGQPAYNSPLHF
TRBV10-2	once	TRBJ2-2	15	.	TGCGCCAGCCAGTCAGGCAGGGGAGCCACCGGGGAGCTGTTTTTT	CASQSGRGATGELFF
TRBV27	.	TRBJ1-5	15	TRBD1	TGTGCCAGCAGTTTAGGGACAGGCCCCCATCAGCCCCAGCATTTT	CASSLGTGPHQPQHF
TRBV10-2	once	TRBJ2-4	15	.	TGCGCCAGCAGGGAGGCGTGGCTCGCGGGAAACATTCAGTACTTC	CASREAWLAGNIQYF
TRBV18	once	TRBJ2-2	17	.	TGTGCCAGCTCACCTTACGGGACGTACTCGAACACCGGGGAGCTGTTTTTT	CASSPYGTYSNTGELFF
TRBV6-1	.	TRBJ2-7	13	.	TGTGCCAGCAGGACCTTGGGGGACTACGAGCAGTACTTC	CASRTLGDYEQYF
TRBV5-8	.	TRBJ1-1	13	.	TGTGCCAGCGGCTGGCGATCCGCGGCTGAAGCTTTCTTT	CASGWRSAAEAFF
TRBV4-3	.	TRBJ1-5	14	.	TGCGCCAGCAGCCAAGACAGGTACGATCAGCCCCAGCATTTT	CASSQDRYDQPQHF
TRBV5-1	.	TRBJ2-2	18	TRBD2	TGCGCCAGCAGCTTCCAACTAGCGGGGGGGCCCAACACCGGGGAGCTGTTTTTT	CASSFQLAGGPNTGELFF